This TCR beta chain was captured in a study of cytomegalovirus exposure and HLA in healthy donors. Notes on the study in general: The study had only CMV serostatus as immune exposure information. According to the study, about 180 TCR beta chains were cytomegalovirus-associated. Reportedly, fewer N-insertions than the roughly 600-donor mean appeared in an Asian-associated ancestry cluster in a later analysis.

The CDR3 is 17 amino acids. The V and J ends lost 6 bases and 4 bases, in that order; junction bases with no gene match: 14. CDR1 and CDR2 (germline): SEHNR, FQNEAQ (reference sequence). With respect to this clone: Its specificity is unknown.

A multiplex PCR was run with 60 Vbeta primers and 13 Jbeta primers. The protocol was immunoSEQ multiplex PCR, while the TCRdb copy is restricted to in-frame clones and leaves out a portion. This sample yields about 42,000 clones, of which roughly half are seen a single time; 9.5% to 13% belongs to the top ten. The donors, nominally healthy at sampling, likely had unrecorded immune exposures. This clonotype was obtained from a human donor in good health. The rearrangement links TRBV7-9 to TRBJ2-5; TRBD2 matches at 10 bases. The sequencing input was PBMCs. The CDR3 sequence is CASSFFGSLAGRETQYF. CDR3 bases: TGTGCCAGCAGTTTCTTCGGTTCACTAGCGGGACGAGAGACCCAGTACTTC.